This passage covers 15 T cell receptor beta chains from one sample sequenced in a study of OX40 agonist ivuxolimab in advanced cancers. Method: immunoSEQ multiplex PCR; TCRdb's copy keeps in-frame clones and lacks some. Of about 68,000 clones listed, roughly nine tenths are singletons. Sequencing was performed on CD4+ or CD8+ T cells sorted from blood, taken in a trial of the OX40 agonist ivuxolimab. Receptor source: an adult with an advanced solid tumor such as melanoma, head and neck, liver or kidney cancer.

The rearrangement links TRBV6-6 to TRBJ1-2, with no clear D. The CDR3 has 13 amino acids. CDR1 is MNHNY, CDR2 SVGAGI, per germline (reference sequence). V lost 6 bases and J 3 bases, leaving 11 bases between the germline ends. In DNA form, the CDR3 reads TGTGCCAGCAGGCGGCAGGCGCACTATGGCTACACCTTC. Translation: CASRRQAHYGYTF.

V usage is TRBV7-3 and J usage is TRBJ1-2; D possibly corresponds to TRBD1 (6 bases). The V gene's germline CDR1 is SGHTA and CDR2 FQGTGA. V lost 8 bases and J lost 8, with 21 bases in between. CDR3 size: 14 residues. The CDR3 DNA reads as TGTGCCAGCGGCGAACCGACAGGAGTGCGCGGCTACACCTTC. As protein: CASGEPTGVRGYTF.

CDR3 coding DNA: TGTGCCAGCAGCCCTCAGGGACTAGCGAACAATGAGCAGTTCTTC. Its protein product is CASSPQGLANNEQFF. The genes are TRBV7-3 and TRBJ2-1, with 10 nucleotides matching TRBD2. The V gene's germline CDR1 is SGHTA and CDR2 FQGTGA. V shed 5 bases, J shed 5 bases, and the junction held 6 bases outside the gene matches. This CDR3 comprises 15 residues. The full variable domain, rest sourced from reference TRBV7-3 and TRBJ2-1, is GAGVSQTPSNKVTEKGKYVELRCDPISGHTALYWYRQSLGQGPEFLIYFQGTGAADDSGLPNDRFFAVRPEGSVSTLKIQRTERGDSAVYLCASSPQGLANNEQFFGPGTRLTVL.

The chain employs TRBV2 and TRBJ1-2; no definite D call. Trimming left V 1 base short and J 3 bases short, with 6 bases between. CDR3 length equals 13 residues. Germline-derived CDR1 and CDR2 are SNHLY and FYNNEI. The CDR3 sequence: CASSEVGHYGYTF. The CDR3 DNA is TGTGCCAGCAGTGAAGTTGGCCACTATGGCTACACCTTC.

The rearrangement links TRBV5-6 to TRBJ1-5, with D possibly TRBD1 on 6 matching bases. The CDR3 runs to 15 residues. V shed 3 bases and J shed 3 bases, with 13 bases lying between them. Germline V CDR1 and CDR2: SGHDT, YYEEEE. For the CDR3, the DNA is TGTGCCAGCAGCTCCTGGGGGGCACACAATCAGCCCCAGCATTTT. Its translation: CASSSWGAHNQPQHF.

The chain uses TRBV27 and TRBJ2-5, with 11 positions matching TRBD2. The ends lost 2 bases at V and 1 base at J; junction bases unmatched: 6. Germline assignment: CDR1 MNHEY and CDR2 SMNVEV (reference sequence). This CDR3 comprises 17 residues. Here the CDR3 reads CASSLRGTSGSQETQYF. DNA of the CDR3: TGTGCCAGCAGTTTAAGAGGAACTAGCGGGAGCCAAGAGACCCAGTACTTC.

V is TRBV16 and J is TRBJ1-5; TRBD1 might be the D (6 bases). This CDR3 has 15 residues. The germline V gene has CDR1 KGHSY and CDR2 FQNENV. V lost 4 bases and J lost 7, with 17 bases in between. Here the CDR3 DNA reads TGTGCCAGCAGCCTAAATGAGGGGGTTTGGCAGCCCCAGCATTTT. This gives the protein CASSLNEGVWQPQHF.

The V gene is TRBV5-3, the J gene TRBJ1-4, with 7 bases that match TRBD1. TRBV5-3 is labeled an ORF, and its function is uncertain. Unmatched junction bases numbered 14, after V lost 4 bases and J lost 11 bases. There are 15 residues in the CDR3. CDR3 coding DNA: TGTGCCAGAAGCACCGGAGACAGGGCAGTCGAGAAACTGTTTTTT. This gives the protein CARSTGDRAVEKLFF.

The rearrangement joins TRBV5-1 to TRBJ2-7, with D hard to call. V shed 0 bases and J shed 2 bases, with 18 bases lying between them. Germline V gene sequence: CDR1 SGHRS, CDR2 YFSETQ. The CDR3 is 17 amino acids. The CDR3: CASSLEAGRIRTYEQYF. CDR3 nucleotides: TGCGCCAGCAGCTTGGAGGCAGGTCGGATTCGAACCTACGAGCAGTACTTC.

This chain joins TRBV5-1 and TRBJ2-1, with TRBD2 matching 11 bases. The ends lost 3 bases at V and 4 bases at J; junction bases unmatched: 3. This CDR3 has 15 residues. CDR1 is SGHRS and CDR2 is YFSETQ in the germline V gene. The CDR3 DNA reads TGCGCCAGCAGCTCCGGGACTAGCGGATACAATGAGCAGTTCTTC. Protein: CASSSGTSGYNEQFF.

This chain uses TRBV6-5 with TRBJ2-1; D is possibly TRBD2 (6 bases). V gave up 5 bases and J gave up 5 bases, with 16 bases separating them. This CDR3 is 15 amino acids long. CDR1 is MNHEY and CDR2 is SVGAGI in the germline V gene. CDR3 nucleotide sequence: TGTGCCAGCAGTACAATAGGGACTCCTGACAATGAGCAGTTCTTC. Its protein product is CASSTIGTPDNEQFF.

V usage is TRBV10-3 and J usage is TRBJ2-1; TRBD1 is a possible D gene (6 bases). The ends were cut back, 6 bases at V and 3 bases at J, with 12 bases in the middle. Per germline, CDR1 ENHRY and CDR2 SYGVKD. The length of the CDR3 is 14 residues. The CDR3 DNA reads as TGTGCCATCAGCAGGACAGAAAACTACAATGAGCAGTTCTTC. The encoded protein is CAISRTENYNEQFF.

The CDR3 DNA sequence: TGTGCCAGCAGCGTTTGGGTCGCGGGAGGGTTTACAGATACGCAGTATTTT. Its translation: CASSVWVAGGFTDTQYF. The chain carries TRBV9 and TRBJ2-3; TRBD2 matches 9 bases. The germline gives CDR1 SGDLS, CDR2 YYNGEE. The CDR3 length is 17 residues. The V and J ends lost 2 bases and 3 bases, in that order; junction bases with no gene match: 10.

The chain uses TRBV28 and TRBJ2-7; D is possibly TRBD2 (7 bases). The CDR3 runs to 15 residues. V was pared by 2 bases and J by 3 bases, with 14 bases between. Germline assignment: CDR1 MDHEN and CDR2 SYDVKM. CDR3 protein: CASSLGGAGHYEQYF. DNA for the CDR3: TGTGCCAGCAGTTTAGGGGGGGCGGGGCACTACGAGCAGTACTTC.

The CDR3 is CASSVAGEADTQYF. The CDR3 coding sequence is TGTGCCAGCAGTGTAGCGGGAGAAGCAGATACGCAGTATTTT. The chain uses TRBV6-1 and TRBJ2-3, with 9 bases fitting TRBD2. This CDR3 comprises 14 residues. Germline V gene data show CDR1 as MNHNS and CDR2 as SASEGT. The ends lost 4 bases at V and 4 bases at J; junction bases unmatched: 3.